The clone carrying this T cell receptor beta chain was observed a handful of times. This sample stems from a study of regulatory T cells in long-lasting Graves disease. This CDR3 region has 13 residues. V lost 2 bases and J lost 5, with 10 bases in between. Germline V gives CDR1 DFQATT, CDR2 SNEGSKA (reference sequence). The sample's time point: persistent/refractory GD, antithyroid drugs over 5 years with positive TRAb. With RNA extracted from PBMCs as input, the TCR library was made. Researchers made TCR beta libraries by using iRepertoire HTBI primers and running Arm-PCR on CDR3 regions. MiXCR was run by TCRdb on the multiplex PCR reads, yielding one entry per CDR3 protein. In the table there are more than 650,000 distinct CDR3 sequences, 25% to 35% of which are singletons.

Sequences were derived from peripheral blood mononuclear cells (PBMCs), sampled when the disease was refractory, from a patient treated with antithyroid drugs. The chain carries TRBV20-1 and TRBJ1-5; no definite D call. This TCR was recovered from a female donor with Graves disease. The CDR3 here is CSARWQYDQPQHF. CDR3 coding DNA: TGCAGTGCTAGATGGCAGTATGATCAGCCCCAGCATTTT.